The clone carrying this T cell receptor beta chain was counted a single time. The sample is drawn from a study of blood T cell repertoires in COVID-19. Whole-study context: The study drew acute and convalescent COVID-19 samples from the United States, Italy and Spain. Sources were T cells, B-cell-depleted T cells, or PBMCs; the material itself was cDNA or gDNA.

Study processing details: The authors estimated nucleated cell counts from reference gene primer amplification. Assay used: immunoSEQ multiplex PCR; TCRdb lists only in-frame clones, some missing. That table is the source of V, J and clone size, and D and trimming were worked out from the DNA. Counted here are about 27,000 clones, around 61% occurring once; the ten biggest clones make up 7.3%. The receptor was derived from a man aged 60-69 years with active or convalescent COVID-19. The sample taken for sequencing was peripheral blood.

CDR3 protein: CASMFGQGHGYTF. CDR3 coding DNA: TGTGCCAGCATGTTCGGACAGGGTCATGGCTACACCTTC. The chain recombines TRBV6-5 with TRBJ1-2; 8 bases align to TRBD1. This CDR3 has 13 residues. V was clipped by 7 bases and J by 6 bases; unmatched bases: 7. Germline assignment: CDR1 MNHEY and CDR2 SVGAGI.